This T cell receptor beta chain came from a study of breast tumors, draining lymph nodes, adjacent tissues. Regarding the study as a whole: Compared with lymph nodes, tumors were less diverse; compared with nontumor tissue, more. Luminal-like breast cancer showed significantly higher tumor–nontumor repertoire similarity than basal-like.

A word on this clonotype: The antigen is unknown.

TCRdb used MiXCR to reprocess the multiplex PCR reads, holding one entry per CDR3 protein. The sample records about 35,000 distinct CDR3 sequences, 36% being singletons. The CDR3 totals 15 residues. The germline gives CDR1 MNHEY, CDR2 SMNVEV (reference sequence). V dropped 5 bases and J dropped 7; count of bases not matched to a gene: 12. The receptor comes from a female donor with breast cancer. Some clones in this sample may be carry-over from other donors' samples. Sample: breast tumor tissue. The gene calls are TRBV27 and TRBJ2-7, with TRBD2 identical over 9 bases. The chain's CDR3 is CASSPRVAGVNEQYF. CDR3 in DNA: TGTGCCAGCAGTCCTCGGGTAGCGGGAGTGAATGAGCAGTACTTC.